This T cell receptor (beta chain) was sequenced during a study of Ad26.COV2.S vaccination and SARS-CoV-2 variants (dated by TCRdb to the early 2020s). With respect to the entire study: Donors in the vaccine arm were drawn from COV1001, a phase I-IIa trial of Ad26.COV2.S in healthy adults that was multicentre, randomized, double-blind and placebo-controlled. Dosing of Ad26.COV2.S was intramuscular, at either 5x10^10 or 1x10^11 viral particles, delivered as one shot or as two shots spaced 56 days apart. A total of 32 samples were included in the TCR-sequenced set, comprising about 20 Ad26.COV2.S vaccine recipients, 5 placebo recipients and 8 SARS-CoV-2 convalescent individuals. The specificity and breadth of SARS-CoV-2-reactive T cell receptors after Ad26.COV2.S vaccination were assessed by TCRbeta repertoire sequencing. Trial participants were randomized into five groups of five: low-dose or high-dose Ad26.COV2.S given once or twice, or placebo on both occasions. Throughout the experiments and outcome assessment, investigators stayed blinded to trial group allocation. General findings and caveats noted by the study authors: Vaccine and placebo recipients had similar non-spike TCR breadth, a finding consistent with the vaccine containing only spike. The authors noted that the TCR breadth and depth analyses may have underestimated total T cell responses. Ad26.COV2.S recipients had higher spike-specific TCR breadth than placebo recipients (P = 0.0014). Substantial breadth of spike-specific CD8+ and CD4+ T cell responses was reported after vaccination. Comparing responses between vaccine doses or regimens was not something the study was powered to do.

The immunoSEQ Assay was the method used to sequence TCRbeta CDR3 regions. After extraction, genomic DNA underwent amplification by bias-controlled multiplex PCR, followed by high-throughput sequencing. In the original analysis: To quantify the absolute abundance of each unique TCRbeta CDR3 region, sequences were collapsed and filtered. T cell fraction was estimated by normalizing TCRbeta template counts to usable DNA, which was measured by amplifying reference genes present in all nucleated cells. Repertoire TCRs were annotated as SARS-CoV-2-specific by exact matching of V gene, CDR3 amino acid sequence and J gene to a known reactive TCR set. The reference SARS-CoV-2 TCR set came from MIRA and was filtered for enrichment in COVID-19-positive ImmuneCODE repertoires, removing public or cross-reactive TCRs. Based on the MIRA antigens, annotated TCRs were further analysed at the level of specific ORF or position within ORF. Breadth was defined as the number of annotated unique rearrangements divided by the total number of unique productive rearrangements, and depth was defined as the summed frequency of the annotated unique rearrangements. Group comparisons of TCR breadth used two-sided Wilcoxon rank-sum tests. TCRdb's version of the immuneACCESS table is confined to in-frame rearrangements and falls short of the full clone set. An unresolved V gene accounts for under half of the shortfall where checked; the remainder is of unknown origin. From that table come the V and J calls and clone size; the DNA was used to work out D and trimming. This sample has about 480,000 clones in its table, and roughly 85% of those were observed once. Clones ranked in the top ten supply roughly 13% of the sample.

The intended sense of this specimen's treatment or condition label: approximately 18 received Ad26.COV2.S at low or high dose, single or two shots; 5 received placebo; per-sample allocation not given. For vaccine and placebo recipients, the sequenced repertoires came from samples collected on day 63 after the first injection. In Cohort 1b, roughly 25 adults aged 18-55 years were enrolled at a single site in Boston, USA, between 29 July and 7 August 2020. Ad26.COV2.S consisted of a replication-incompetent adenovirus type 26 vector by which a prefusion-stabilized SARS-CoV-2 spike protein from the original Wuhan strain was expressed. Turning to this clone: This receptor's antigen is unknown. Per-base qualities were not stored, and no clone one base away is much larger.

From V the trimming removes 9 bases and from J it removes 3 bases, while the gene matches leave 5 bases of the junction unaccounted for. The CDR1 and CDR2 encoded by the germline V gene are ENHRY and SYGVKD. The CDR3 starts with the cysteine, ends with the phenylalanine, and has 14 residues. Solely the CDR3 DNA is kept, with 42 bases framed from the first base. The chain is assembled from TRBV10-3 and TRBJ2-2; 9 bases in the middle match TRBD2. Material: peripheral blood, obtained in a trial of Ad26.COV2.S vaccine versus placebo. The origin of this receptor is a person between 18 and 65 years old who received the Ad26.COV2.S COVID-19 vaccine or a placebo. The nucleotide sequence reads as follows: TGTGCCATTCGTAGCGGGAGAGACACCGGGGAGCTGTTTTTT. This encodes CAIRSGRDTGELFF.